This record concerns one TCR beta chain sequence. Its matching antigen is unknown. The same CDR3 can be traced to other DNA sequences in this sample. This specimen belongs to a study of radiation and T cells in renal cell carcinoma. Study-wide results and caveats: Without pretreatment biopsies, baseline tumor clonotype presence was undetermined.

Noted time point: blood 4 weeks post-SBRT, at nephrectomy. Treatment specified: 15 Gy SBRT to primary tumor, nephrectomy 4 weeks later. Nephrectomy followed 15 Gy stereotactic body radiation by 4 weeks. This renal cell carcinoma was of the clear cell type. CDR1 and CDR2 (germline): SGHDT, YYEEEE. This CDR3 is built from 13 residues. V lost 4 bases and J 5 bases, leaving 12 bases between the germline ends. Clones were sequenced by immunoSEQ multiplex PCR, and TCRdb holds only the in-frame ones, with some missing. The sample includes roughly 58,000 clones, about 83% seen only once; the top ten take about 6.8%.

This specimen was blood, taken from a patient whose treatment included radiotherapy and nephrectomy. This sequence joins TRBV5-6 and TRBJ2-5; possible D gene TRBD2, 5 bases. The TCR was taken from a man aged 60-69 years with renal cell carcinoma. The CDR3 spells CASSLGPGETQYF. The CDR3, as DNA: TGTGCCAGCAGCCTCGGCCCGGGGGAGACCCAGTACTTC.